The 26 T cell receptor beta chains listed next were all sequenced from one sample in a study of cytomegalovirus exposure and HLA in healthy donors. Researchers ran the PCR with 60 Vbeta and 13 Jbeta primers. The table came from immunoSEQ multiplex PCR; TCRdb's copy has only in-frame clones and leaves some out. Among 100,000 or so clones listed, around 80% were seen once. Specimen: PBMCs. The receptor set was obtained from a man aged 18-30 years in good health and CMV-seronegative.

The DNA for the CDR3 is TGTGCCAGCAGCTTAGCGTGGGACAGGGCTGAAAAACTGTTTTTT. This translates into CASSLAWDRAEKLFF. The V call is TRBV7-9, the J call TRBJ1-4, with 9 bases identical to TRBD1. The germline V gene encodes CDR1 SEHNR and CDR2 FQNEAQ (reference sequence). J gave up 7 bases and V 0 bases, and 3 bases lay outside the gene matches. The CDR3 length is 15 residues.

V usage is TRBV7-6 and J usage is TRBJ1-4; D unresolved. CDR1 is SGHVS and CDR2 is FNYEAQ in the germline V gene. V shed 0 bases and J shed 2 bases, with 4 bases lying between them. CDR3 length equals 14 residues. Here the CDR3 reads CASSLASTNEKLFF. The CDR3 DNA follows: TGTGCCAGCAGCTTAGCATCGACTAATGAAAAACTGTTTTTT.

The V and J genes are TRBV5-8 and TRBJ2-7; D possibly corresponds to TRBD2 (6 bases). The CDR3 extends over 12 amino acids. The V gene's germline CDR1 is SGHTS and CDR2 YDEGEE. V was cut by 4 bases and J by 7 bases, with 12 bases left in between. In nucleotides, the CDR3 is TGTGCCAGCAGCCTCAGAGGGAGGGAGCAGTACTTC. It encodes CASSLRGREQYF.

This clone was observed a handful of times. The rearrangement uses TRBV5-4 and TRBJ1-6; no definite D call. Trimming removed 3 bases from V and 5 bases from J, with 9 bases in between. CDR3 length equals 14 residues. CDR1 and CDR2 (germline): SGHNT, YYREEE (reference sequence). In DNA form, the CDR3 reads TGTGCCAGCAGCTCGGGGAGGGATAATTCACCCCTCCACTTT. It yields the protein CASSSGRDNSPLHF.

This chain links TRBV4-2 with TRBJ2-7; D call uncertain. This CDR3 is built from 12 residues. Germline-derived CDR1 and CDR2 are LGHNA and YNFKEQ. V shed 2 bases and J shed 7 bases, with 9 bases lying between them. The CDR3: CASSQSSQEQYF. In DNA, the CDR3 is TGTGCCAGCAGCCAATCCAGTCAAGAGCAGTACTTC.

To note about this clone: The missing conserved phenylalanine or tryptophan at the end of this CDR3 makes a read error likely. The chain joins TRBV6-1 to TRBJ2-7; D is possibly TRBD2 (6 bases). The V end lost 3 bases, the J end lost 5 bases, and 14 bases lay between the germline ends. Germline CDR1 is MNHNS and CDR2 is SASEGT. CDR3 size: 14 residues. The CDR3 DNA reads TGTGCCAGCAGTGATATGGGGGGTTGGAACGAGCAGTACCTC. Encoded protein: CASSDMGGWNEQYL.

V gene TRBV5-6 combines with J gene TRBJ2-7, with 9 positions matching TRBD1. V shed 7 bases and J 0 bases; nucleotides not matched to a gene: 8. Germline V gene sequence: CDR1 SGHDT, CDR2 YYEEEE. This CDR3 comprises 15 residues. The DNA for the CDR3 is TGTGCCAGCGCCCGAGGGACAGGGCCCTCCTACGAGCAGTACTTC. This sequence encodes CASARGTGPSYEQYF. Full variable domain (missing parts from reference TRBV5-6 and TRBJ2-7): DAGVTQSPTHLIKTRGQQVTLRCSPKSGHDTVSWYQQALGQGPQFIFQYYEEEERQRGNFPDRFSGHQFPNYSSELNVNALLLGDSALYLCASARGTGPSYEQYFGPGTRLTVT.

CDR3 nucleotide sequence: TGTGCCAGCAGTGCCGGGACTAGCGGCACAGATACGCAGTATTTT. Its protein is CASSAGTSGTDTQYF. The rearrangement uses TRBV7-3 and TRBJ2-3; 10 nucleotides align to TRBD2. The length of the CDR3 is 15 residues. The ends lost 6 bases at V and 1 base at J; junction bases unmatched: 4. Germline V gene data show CDR1 as SGHTA and CDR2 as FQGTGA.

V usage is TRBV6-5 and J usage is TRBJ2-7; 7 nucleotides line up with TRBD1. The CDR3 runs to 16 residues. The germline V gene encodes CDR1 MNHEY and CDR2 SVGAGI. V dropped 4 bases and J dropped 2; count of bases not matched to a gene: 11. The CDR3 sequence is CASSSDRRKNPYEQYF. CDR3 nucleotides: TGTGCCAGCAGTTCGGACAGGCGTAAAAACCCCTACGAGCAGTACTTC.

The J gene is TRBJ1-5, the V gene TRBV4-3; no reliable D call. The CDR3 consists of 15 residues. V dropped 0 bases and J dropped 5 bases, with 11 bases sitting between them. Germline loops: CDR1 LGHNA, CDR2 YSLEER. The CDR3: CASSQDLGIYQPQHF. CDR3 nucleotides: TGCGCCAGCAGCCAAGATCTAGGCATTTATCAGCCCCAGCATTTT.

In this sample, this clone turned up once. This sequence joins TRBV7-9 and TRBJ1-5; D perhaps matches TRBD1 (5 bases). V lost 5 bases and J 0 bases, leaving 14 bases between the germline ends. The CDR3 covers 16 residues. CDR1 SEHNR and CDR2 FQNEAQ come from the germline V gene (reference sequence). The CDR3 DNA reads TGTGCCAGCAGCGGACAAGGTGGGGATAGCAATCAGCCCCAGCATTTT. Its translation: CASSGQGGDSNQPQHF. Filled out from reference TRBV7-9 and TRBJ1-5, the complete variable domain reads DTGVSQNPRHKITKRGQNVTFRCDPISEHNRLYWYRQTLGQGPEFLTYFQNEAQLEKSRLLSDRFSAERPKGSFSTLEIQRTEQGDSAMYLCASSGQGGDSNQPQHFGDGTRLSIL.

This clone showed up just a few times. The V gene is TRBV5-1, the J gene TRBJ1-1, with 8 positions matching TRBD1. From germline, CDR1 is SGHRS and CDR2 YFSETQ. V lost 3 bases to trimming and J lost 1 base; unmatched junction nucleotides: 14. This CDR3 comprises 18 residues. The CDR3 spells CASSWTSRAGGANTEAFF. The CDR3 DNA is TGCGCCAGCAGCTGGACGTCGAGGGCAGGGGGCGCGAACACTGAAGCTTTCTTT.

J is TRBJ1-4 and V is TRBV5-6; D unresolved. The CDR3 spans 16 residues. Germline V gene data show CDR1 as SGHDT and CDR2 as YYEEEE. The V and J ends lost 2 bases and 0 bases respectively, with 11 bases between them. The CDR3 reads CASSFRNSATNEKLFF. DNA for the CDR3: TGTGCCAGCAGCTTCAGGAACAGTGCAACTAATGAAAAACTGTTTTTT.

The rearrangement uses TRBV4-3 and TRBJ2-2, with 10 bases that match TRBD1. Germline V gene lookup returns CDR1 LGHNA and CDR2 YSLEER. The CDR3 loop spans 17 amino acids. With 0 bases clipped from V and 1 base from J, the junction kept 2 bases outside the gene matches. In DNA form, the CDR3 reads TGCGCCAGCAGCCAAGAGGGACAGGGGCTGAACACCGGGGAGCTGTTTTTT. Amino acids: CASSQEGQGLNTGELFF.

The chain links TRBV29-1 to TRBJ2-7; D call uncertain. The germline V gene has CDR1 SQVTM and CDR2 ANQGSEA. The CDR3 runs 12 residues. The germline V and J ends were trimmed by 8 bases and 0 bases, with 11 bases remaining between them. CDR3 DNA: TGCAGCTGGGCAGCCAGCTCCTACGAGCAGTACTTC. This codes for CSWAASSYEQYF.

As concerns this clone: The germline gene is not matched at one end of the junction; a read error may be the cause. The chain recombines TRBV30 with TRBJ1-4; TRBD1 matches 8 bases. This CDR3 contains 15 residues. Germline lookup yields CDR1 GTSNPN and CDR2 SVGIG (reference sequence). CDR3: CAWGTGGISNEKLLF. The CDR3 bases are TGCGCCTGGGGGACAGGCGGCATTTCGAATGAAAAACTGCTTTTT. The full variable domain, rest sourced from reference TRBV30 and TRBJ1-4, is SQTIHQWPATLVQPVGSPLSLECTVEGTSNPNLYWYRQAAGRGLQLLFYSVGIGQISSEVPQNLSASRPQDRQFILSSKKLLLSDSGFYLCAWGTGGISNEKLLFGSGTQLSVL.

This clone came up once. CDR3 in amino acids: CASSRQGRILSGANVLTF. The CDR3 nucleotides read TGTGCCAGCAGCAGACAGGGTAGAATTTTATCTGGGGCCAACGTCCTGACTTTC. The chain recombines TRBV7-6 with TRBJ2-6; 7 positions match TRBD1. Germline-derived CDR1 and CDR2 are SGHVS and FNYEAQ. The CDR3 totals 18 residues. The trim removed 5 bases at V and 1 base at J, leaving 11 bases unmatched. Full variable domain (missing parts from reference TRBV7-6 and TRBJ2-6): GAGVSQSPRYKVTKRGQDVALRCDPISGHVSLYWYRQALGQGPEFLTYFNYEAQQDKSGLPNDRFSAERPEGSISTLTIQRTEQRDSAMYRCASSRQGRILSGANVLTFGAGSRLTVL.

V usage is TRBV4-2 and J usage is TRBJ2-2; TRBD2 agrees at 12 bases. The V gene's germline CDR1 is LGHNA and CDR2 YNFKEQ. Germline trimming cut 0 bases from V and 7 bases from J; bases unmatched to any gene: 12. The CDR3 runs to 19 residues. CDR3 in DNA: TGTGCCAGCAGCCAAGACGGGTTCCTAGCGGGAGGGCCGGACGGGGAGCTGTTTTTT. Translation gives CASSQDGFLAGGPDGELFF.

The chain couples TRBV11-1 to TRBJ2-7; 7 bases are a match to TRBD2. Germline CDR1 reads SGHAT; CDR2 reads FQDESV (reference sequence). The CDR3 spans 14 residues. After removal of 5 bases from V and 2 bases from J, the junction contained 6 bases not matched to a gene. CDR3 DNA: TGTGCCAGCAGCCCCCTGGGGGGGGCCTACGAGCAGTACTTC. Residues: CASSPLGGAYEQYF.

This clone was counted between two and nine times. This sequence joins TRBV5-6 and TRBJ2-1; weak D call: TRBD1 (5 bases). The CDR3 has 16 residues. Trimming shortened V by 0 bases and J by 1 base, and 11 bases separated the two germline ends. Germline loops: CDR1 SGHDT, CDR2 YYEEEE. The CDR3 region has the DNA TGTGCCAGCAGCTTGGGACAGCTTCTTTCCTACAATGAGCAGTTCTTC. It encodes CASSLGQLLSYNEQFF. Looking up the rest from reference TRBV5-6 and TRBJ2-1 gives the full variable domain: DAGVTQSPTHLIKTRGQQVTLRCSPKSGHDTVSWYQQALGQGPQFIFQYYEEEERQRGNFPDRFSGHQFPNYSSELNVNALLLGDSALYLCASSLGQLLSYNEQFFGPGTRLTVL.

This clone was detected only a few times. The V and J genes are TRBV7-9 and TRBJ1-6; tentative D call: TRBD1 (6 bases). Between the trimmed V and J ends, which lost 6 bases and 10 bases, there was a span of 10 bases. Germline lookup yields CDR1 SEHNR and CDR2 FQNEAQ (reference sequence). There are 12 residues in the CDR3. Written as DNA, the CDR3 is TGTGCCAGCAGGTCAGGGGAATCACCCCTCCACTTT. Its translation: CASRSGESPLHF.

This chain uses TRBV7-2 with TRBJ2-7; maybe TRBD2 (6 bases). The CDR3 has 15 amino acids. V lost 5 bases, J lost 4 bases, and 18 bases lay in between. CDR1 and CDR2 from the germline V gene are SGHTA and FQGNSA. CDR3: CASSPRGGAWYEQYF. CDR3 nucleotide sequence: TGTGCCAGCAGCCCCCGGGGCGGGGCCTGGTACGAGCAGTACTTC. The full variable domain, completed using reference TRBV7-2 and TRBJ2-7, is GAGVSQSPSNKVTEKGKDVELRCDPISGHTALYWYRQSLGQGLEFLIYFQGNSAPDKSGLPSDRFSAERTGGSVSTLTIQRTQQEDSAVYLCASSPRGGAWYEQYFGPGTRLTVT.

The V gene is TRBV6-4, the J gene TRBJ2-5, with a tentative D call TRBD2 (6 bases). The end of the DNA fits TRBJ2-7 better, so the J call may be wrong. This CDR3 has 17 residues. Germline V gene data show CDR1 as MRHNA and CDR2 as SNTAGT. The CDR3 here is CASSSLGETGLIYEQYF. The CDR3 coding sequence is TGTGCCAGCAGTTCTTTGGGGGAAACGGGACTCATCTACGAGCAGTACTTC.

This chain uses TRBV5-5 with TRBJ2-1; tentatively, D is TRBD2 (6 bases). CDR1 SGHKS and CDR2 YYEKEE come from the germline V gene (reference sequence). The CDR3 is made up of 15 amino acids. The V end was cut by 0 bases, the J end by 3 bases, with 10 bases between. CDR3 coding DNA: TGTGCCAGCAGCTTGGATTCGGGGGTCTACAATGAGCAGTTCTTC. Protein product: CASSLDSGVYNEQFF.

The chain combines TRBV29-1 with TRBJ1-1, with 7 bases fitting TRBD1. The V gene end was trimmed by 5 bases and the J gene end by 4 bases; junction bases not matched to a gene: 4. The CDR3 has 12 residues. Germline V lookup: CDR1 SQVTM, CDR2 ANQGSEA. CDR3 coding DNA: TGCAGCGTTTCGGGGGACAGCACTGAAGCTTTCTTT. The encoded protein is CSVSGDSTEAFF.

CDR3 nucleotides: TGTGCCAGCAGCCAAGATCAGGGCTCTGGGGCCAACGTCCTGACTTTC. Translation gives CASSQDQGSGANVLTF. The J gene is TRBJ2-6, the V gene TRBV4-2, with D maybe TRBD1 (5 bases). The CDR3 runs to 16 residues. CDR1 LGHNA and CDR2 YNFKEQ come from the germline V gene. Trimming left V 0 bases short and J 0 bases short, with 6 bases between.